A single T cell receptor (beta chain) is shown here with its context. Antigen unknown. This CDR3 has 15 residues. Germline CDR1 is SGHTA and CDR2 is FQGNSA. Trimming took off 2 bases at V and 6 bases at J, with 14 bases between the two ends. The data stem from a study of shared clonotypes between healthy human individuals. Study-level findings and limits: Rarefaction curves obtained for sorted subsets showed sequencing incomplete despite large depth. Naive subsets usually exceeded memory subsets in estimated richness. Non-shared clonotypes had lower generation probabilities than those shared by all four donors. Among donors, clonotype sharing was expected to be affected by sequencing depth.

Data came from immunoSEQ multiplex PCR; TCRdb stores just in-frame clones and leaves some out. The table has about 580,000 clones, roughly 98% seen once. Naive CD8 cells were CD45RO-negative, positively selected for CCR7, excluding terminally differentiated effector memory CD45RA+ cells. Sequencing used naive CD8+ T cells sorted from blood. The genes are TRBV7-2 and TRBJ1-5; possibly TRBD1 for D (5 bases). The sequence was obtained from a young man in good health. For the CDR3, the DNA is TGTGCCAGCAGCTTAAGTTCCACAGGAGGTCAGCCCCAGCATTTT. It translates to CASSLSSTGGQPQHF. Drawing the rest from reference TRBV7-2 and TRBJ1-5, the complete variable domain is GAGVSQSPSNKVTEKGKDVELRCDPISGHTALYWYRQSLGQGLEFLIYFQGNSAPDKSGLPSDRFSAERTGGSVSTLTIQRTQQEDSAVYLCASSLSSTGGQPQHFGDGTRLSIL.